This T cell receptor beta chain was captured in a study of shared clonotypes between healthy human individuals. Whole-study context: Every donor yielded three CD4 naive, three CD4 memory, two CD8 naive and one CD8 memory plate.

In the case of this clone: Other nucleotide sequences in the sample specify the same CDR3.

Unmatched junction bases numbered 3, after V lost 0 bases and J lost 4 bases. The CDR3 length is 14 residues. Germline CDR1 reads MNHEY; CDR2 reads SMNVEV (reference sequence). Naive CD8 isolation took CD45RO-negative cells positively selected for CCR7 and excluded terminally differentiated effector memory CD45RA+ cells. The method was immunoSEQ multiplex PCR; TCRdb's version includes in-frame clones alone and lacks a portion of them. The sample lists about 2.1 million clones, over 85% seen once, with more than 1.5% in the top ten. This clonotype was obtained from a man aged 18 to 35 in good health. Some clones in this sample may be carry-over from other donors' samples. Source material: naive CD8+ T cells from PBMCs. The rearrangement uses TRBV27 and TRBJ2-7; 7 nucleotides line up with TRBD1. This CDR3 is CASSLSGGTYEQYF. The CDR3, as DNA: TGTGCCAGCAGTTTATCAGGGGGCACATACGAGCAGTACTTC.